The sequence of this T cell receptor (beta chain) was determined in a study of T cell repertoires in cytomegalovirus infection. Whole-study results and caveats: Across the ex vivo response, the dominant clonotypes were HLA-C-restricted CMV-specific TCR beta clonotypes.

With respect to this clonotype: The antigen is not known.

In germline, CDR1 is SGHTA, CDR2 FQGNSA. The germline V and J ends were trimmed by 4 bases and 4 bases, with 12 bases remaining between them. The CDR3 covers 14 residues. TCRdb re-derived calls from the reads in MiXCR, one entry per CDR3 protein. The table includes about 330,000 distinct CDR3 sequences, about 32% detected once. The chain carries TRBV7-2 and TRBJ2-3; D is uncertain. The TCR originated in a human donor in good health (CMV status not recorded). Some clones in this sample may be carry-over from other donors' samples. The sample consisted of cultured PBMCs, taken from culture after CMV antigen stimulation. The CDR3 is CASSSLITADTQYF. As DNA, the CDR3 is TGTGCCAGCAGCTCCCTGATTACTGCAGATACGCAGTATTTT.